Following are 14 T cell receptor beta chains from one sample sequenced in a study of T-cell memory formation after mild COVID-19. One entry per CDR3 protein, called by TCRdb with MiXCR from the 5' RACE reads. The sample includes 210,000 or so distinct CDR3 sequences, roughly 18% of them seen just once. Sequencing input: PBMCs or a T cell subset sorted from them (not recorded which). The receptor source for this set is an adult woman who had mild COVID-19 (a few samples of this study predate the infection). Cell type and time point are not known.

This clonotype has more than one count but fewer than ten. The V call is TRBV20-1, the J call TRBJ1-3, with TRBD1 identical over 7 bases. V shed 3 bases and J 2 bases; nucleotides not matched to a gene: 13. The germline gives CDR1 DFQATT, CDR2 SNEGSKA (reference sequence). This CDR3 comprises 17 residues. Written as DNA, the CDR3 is TGCAGTGCTAGTCTGGCAGGGACAGCAAGTACTGGAAACACCATATATTTT. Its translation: CSASLAGTASTGNTIYF.

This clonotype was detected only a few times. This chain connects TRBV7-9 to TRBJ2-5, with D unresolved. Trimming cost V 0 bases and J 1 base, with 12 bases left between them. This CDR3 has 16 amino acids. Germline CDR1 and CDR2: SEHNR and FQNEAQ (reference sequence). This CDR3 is CASSLAPLTAQETQYF. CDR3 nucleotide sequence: TGTGCCAGCAGCTTAGCCCCTTTAACGGCCCAAGAGACCCAGTACTTC.

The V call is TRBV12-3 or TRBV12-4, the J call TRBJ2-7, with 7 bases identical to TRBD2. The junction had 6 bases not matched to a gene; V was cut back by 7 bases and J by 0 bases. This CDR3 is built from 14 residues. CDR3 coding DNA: TGTGCCAGCACCTGGGGGGGGAGCTCCTACGAGCAGTACTTC. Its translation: CASTWGGSSYEQYF.

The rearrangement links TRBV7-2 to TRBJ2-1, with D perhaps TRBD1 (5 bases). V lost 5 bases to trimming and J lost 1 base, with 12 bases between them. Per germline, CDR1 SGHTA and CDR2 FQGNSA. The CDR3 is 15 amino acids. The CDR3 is CASSPKTVSYNEQFF. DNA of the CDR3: TGTGCCAGCAGCCCGAAGACAGTTTCCTACAATGAGCAGTTCTTC.

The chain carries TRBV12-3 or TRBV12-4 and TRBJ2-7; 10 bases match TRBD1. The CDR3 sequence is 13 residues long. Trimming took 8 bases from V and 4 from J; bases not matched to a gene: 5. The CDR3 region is CASAGDRGYEQYF. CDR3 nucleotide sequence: TGTGCCAGCGCCGGGGACAGGGGTTACGAGCAGTACTTC.

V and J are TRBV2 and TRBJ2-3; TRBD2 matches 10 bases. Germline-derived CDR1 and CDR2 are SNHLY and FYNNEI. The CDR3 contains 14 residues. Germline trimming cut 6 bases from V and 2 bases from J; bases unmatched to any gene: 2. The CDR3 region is CASRSGGATDTQYF. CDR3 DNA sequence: TGTGCCAGCAGGAGCGGGGGGGCCACAGATACGCAGTATTTT. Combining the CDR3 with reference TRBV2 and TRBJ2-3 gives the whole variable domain EPEVTQTPSHQVTQMGQEVILRCVPISNHLYFYWYRQILGQKVEFLVSFYNNEISEKSEIFDDQFSVERPDGSNFTLKIRSTKLEDSAMYFCASRSGGATDTQYFGPGTRLTVL.

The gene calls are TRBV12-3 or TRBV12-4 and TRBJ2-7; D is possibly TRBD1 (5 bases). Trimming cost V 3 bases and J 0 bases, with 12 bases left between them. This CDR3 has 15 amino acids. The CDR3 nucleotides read TGTGCCAGCAGTTTCCCGGAGCAGGGCTCCTACGAGCAGTACTTC. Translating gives CASSFPEQGSYEQYF.

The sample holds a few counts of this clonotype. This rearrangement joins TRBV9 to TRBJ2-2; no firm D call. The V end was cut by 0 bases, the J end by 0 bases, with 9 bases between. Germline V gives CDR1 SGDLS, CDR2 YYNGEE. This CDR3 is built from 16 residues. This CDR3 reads CASSVVTRANTGELFF. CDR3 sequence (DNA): TGTGCCAGCAGCGTAGTAACTCGGGCGAACACCGGGGAGCTGTTTTTT. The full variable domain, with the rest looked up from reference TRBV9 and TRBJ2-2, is DSGVTQTPKHLITATGQRVTLRCSPRSGDLSVYWYQQSLDQGLQFLIQYYNGEERAKGNILERFSAQQFPDLHSELNLSSLELGDSALYFCASSVVTRANTGELFFGEGSRLTVL.

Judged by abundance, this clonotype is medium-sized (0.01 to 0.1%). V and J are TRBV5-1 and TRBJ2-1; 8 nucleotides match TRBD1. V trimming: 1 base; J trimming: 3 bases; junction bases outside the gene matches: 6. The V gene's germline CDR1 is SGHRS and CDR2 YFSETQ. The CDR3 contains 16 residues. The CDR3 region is CASSLLTGGLYNEQFF. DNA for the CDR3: TGCGCCAGCAGCTTGCTTACAGGGGGGCTCTACAATGAGCAGTTCTTC. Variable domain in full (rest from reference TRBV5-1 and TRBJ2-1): KAGVTQTPRYLIKTRGQQVTLSCSPISGHRSVSWYQQTPGQGLQFLFEYFSETQRNKGNFPGRFSGRQFSNSRSEMNVSTLELGDSALYLCASSLLTGGLYNEQFFGPGTRLTVL.

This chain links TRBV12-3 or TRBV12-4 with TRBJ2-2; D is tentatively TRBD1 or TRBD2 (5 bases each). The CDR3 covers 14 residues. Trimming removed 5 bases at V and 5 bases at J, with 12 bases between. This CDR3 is CASSPRGGTGELFF. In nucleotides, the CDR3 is TGTGCCAGCAGTCCGAGGGGCGGAACCGGGGAGCTGTTTTTT.

The DNA of the CDR3 is TGTGCCAGCACACTGGGGGGAAAGGGACAGCCCCAGCATTTT. Amino acid sequence: CASTLGGKGQPQHF. The V and J genes are TRBV12-3 or TRBV12-4 and TRBJ1-5, with D perhaps matching TRBD1 (5 bases). The CDR3 length is 14 residues. Trimming took 7 bases from V and 7 from J, leaving 17 bases between them.

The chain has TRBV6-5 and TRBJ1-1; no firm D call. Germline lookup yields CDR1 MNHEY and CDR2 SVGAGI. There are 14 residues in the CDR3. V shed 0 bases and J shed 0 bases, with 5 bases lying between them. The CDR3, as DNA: TGTGCCAGCAGTTACTCGACGGTGAACACTGAAGCTTTCTTT. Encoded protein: CASSYSTVNTEAFF.

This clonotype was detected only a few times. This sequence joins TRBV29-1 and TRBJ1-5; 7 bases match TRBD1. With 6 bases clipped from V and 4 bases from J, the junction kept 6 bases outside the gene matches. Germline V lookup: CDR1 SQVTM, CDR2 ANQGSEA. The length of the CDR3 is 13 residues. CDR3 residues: CSVRLQGNQPQHF. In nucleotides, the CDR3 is TGCAGCGTGCGTCTACAGGGGAATCAGCCCCAGCATTTT.

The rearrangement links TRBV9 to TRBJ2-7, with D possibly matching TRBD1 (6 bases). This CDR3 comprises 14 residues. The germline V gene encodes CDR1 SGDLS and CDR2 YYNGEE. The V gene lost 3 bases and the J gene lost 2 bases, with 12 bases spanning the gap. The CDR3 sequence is CASSEGQGTYEQYF. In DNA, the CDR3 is TGTGCCAGCAGCGAGGGTCAGGGGACCTACGAGCAGTACTTC.